This T cell receptor beta chain emerged from a study of beta chain features in type 1 diabetes. Study-wide points: Across all four CD4+ subsets, people with type 1 diabetes showed modestly shorter TCRB CDR3s. Sequencing the cDNA could make cells with high TCR expression show up more than they should.

Every isolated RNA sample was fully reverse transcribed, so sequencing captured expressed TCRB transcripts. Sequencing used immunoSEQ multiplex PCR; TCRdb keeps in-frame clones, though not all of them. The data show 680,000 or so clones, roughly 13% seen once. Concerning this clone itself: Its matching antigen is unknown.

V lost 4 bases and J 0 bases, leaving 7 bases between the germline ends. Germline CDR1 and CDR2: ENHRY and SYGVKD. The CDR3 loop spans 14 amino acids. The sequence was collected from a man in his late teens or twenties with type 1 diabetes. The J gene is TRBJ1-3, the V gene TRBV10-3; maybe TRBD1 (5 bases). The material sequenced was naive CD4+ T cells from blood. The CDR3 reads CAISVGGSGNTIYF. DNA of the CDR3: TGTGCCATCAGTGTGGGGGGCTCTGGAAACACCATATATTTT.